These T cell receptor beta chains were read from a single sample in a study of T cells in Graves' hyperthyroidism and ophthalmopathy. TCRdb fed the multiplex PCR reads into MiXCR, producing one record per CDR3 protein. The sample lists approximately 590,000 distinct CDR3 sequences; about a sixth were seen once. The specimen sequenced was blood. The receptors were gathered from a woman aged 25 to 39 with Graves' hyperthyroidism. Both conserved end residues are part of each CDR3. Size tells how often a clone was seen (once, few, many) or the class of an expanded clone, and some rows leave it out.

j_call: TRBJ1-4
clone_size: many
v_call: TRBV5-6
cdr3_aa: CASSLRAGATNEKLFF

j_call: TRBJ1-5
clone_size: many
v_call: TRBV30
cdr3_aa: CAWRAGTGVFQPQHF

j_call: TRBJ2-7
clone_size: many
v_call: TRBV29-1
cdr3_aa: CSVGRVSAAGEQYF

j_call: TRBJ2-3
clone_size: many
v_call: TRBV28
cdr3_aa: CASSLDVLGDPDTDTQYF

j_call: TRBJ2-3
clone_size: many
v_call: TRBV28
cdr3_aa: CASNVLTSTDTQYF

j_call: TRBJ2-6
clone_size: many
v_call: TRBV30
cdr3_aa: CAWMRGANVLTF

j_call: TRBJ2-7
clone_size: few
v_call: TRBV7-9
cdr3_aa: CASSLAIGEWYEQYF

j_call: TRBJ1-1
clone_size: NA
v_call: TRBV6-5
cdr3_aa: CASSYRSEAFF

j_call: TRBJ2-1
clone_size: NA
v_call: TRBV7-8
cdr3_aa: CASSYRGDEQFF

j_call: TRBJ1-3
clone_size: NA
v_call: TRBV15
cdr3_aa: CATSRDLSQGGNTIYF

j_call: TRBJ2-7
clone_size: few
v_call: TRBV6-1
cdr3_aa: CASSEARQGAYEQYF

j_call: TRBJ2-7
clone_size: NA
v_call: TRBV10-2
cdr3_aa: CASNRDRAHEQYF

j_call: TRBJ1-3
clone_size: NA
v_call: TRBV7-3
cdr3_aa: CASSLQPGNTIYF

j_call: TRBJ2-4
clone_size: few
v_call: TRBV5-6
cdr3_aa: CASSGASGSVQNIQYF

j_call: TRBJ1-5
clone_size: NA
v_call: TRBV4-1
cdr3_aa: CASSQDPGQGALSNQPQHF

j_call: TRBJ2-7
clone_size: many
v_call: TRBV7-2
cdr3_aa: CASSFEIVAGGRGEQYF

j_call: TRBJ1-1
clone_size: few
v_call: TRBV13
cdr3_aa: CASSYSAQWFEAFF

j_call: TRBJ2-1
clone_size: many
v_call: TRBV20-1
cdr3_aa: CSAPQANGVNNEQFF

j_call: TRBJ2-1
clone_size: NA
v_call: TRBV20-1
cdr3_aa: CSARDHRSSYNEQFF

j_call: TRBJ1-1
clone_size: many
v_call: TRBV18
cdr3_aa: CASSPQDRVHSEAFF

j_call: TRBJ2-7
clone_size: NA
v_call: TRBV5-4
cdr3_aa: CASSWGEYEQYF

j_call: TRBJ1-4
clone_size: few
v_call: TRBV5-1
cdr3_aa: CASSSGPANEKLFF

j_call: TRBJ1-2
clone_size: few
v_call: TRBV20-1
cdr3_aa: CSAPSGAKGGLGYGYTF